A selection of T cell receptor beta chains follows, all from one sample in a study of memory CD4+ T cells and cytomegalovirus serostatus. Method: immunoSEQ multiplex PCR; TCRdb's copy keeps in-frame clones and lacks some. Of tens of thousands of clones in the sample, roughly 77% were seen once. Sequencing used memory CD4+ T cells from blood. The receptors derive from an adult in good health and CMV-seronegative. Both conserved end residues are part of each CDR3. A D gene is named only where the DNA matches it firmly. Not every row has a clone size; where given, it reads once, few, many or a size class.

CDR3 protein	CDR3 DNA	J gene	CDR3 length	D gene	clone size	V gene
CASRLREDRETQYF	TGTGCCAGCAGGCTCCGGGAGGATCGGGAGACCCAGTACTTC	TRBJ2-5	14	TRBD2	.	TRBV28
CASIGDRAYGYTF	TGTGCCAGCATAGGAGACAGGGCCTATGGCTACACCTTC	TRBJ1-2	13	TRBD1	once	TRBV2
CASSSGGRVRDTQYF	TGCGCCAGCAGCTCCGGCGGGAGGGTGCGGGATACGCAGTATTTT	TRBJ2-3	15	TRBD2	.	TRBV5-1
CASSLDRGKADTQYF	TGTGCCAGCAGCTTAGATCGGGGGAAAGCAGATACGCAGTATTTT	TRBJ2-3	15	.	.	TRBV7-2
CASSVATAGVQDQFF	TGTGCCAGCAGCGTAGCTACTGCAGGGGTTCAGGACCAGTTCTTC	TRBJ2-1	15	.	.	TRBV9
CATPHKGPFKPYEQYF	TGTGCCACCCCTCATAAGGGGCCGTTCAAACCCTACGAGCAGTACTTC	TRBJ2-7	16	.	.	TRBV27
CASNNLIEAFF	TGTGCCAGCAATAACCTAATTGAAGCTTTCTTT	TRBJ1-1	11	.	.	TRBV7-9
CASSVGSLDSYNEQFF	TGTGCCAGCAGCGTAGGCTCCCTTGACTCCTACAATGAGCAGTTCTTC	TRBJ2-1	16	.	.	TRBV9
CASSQDRLHYEQYF	TGTGCCAGCAGCCAAGATAGGCTTCACTACGAGCAGTACTTC	TRBJ2-7	14	.	.	TRBV14
CASSLAGTGNTGELFF	TGTGCCAGCAGCTTAGCGGGGACAGGGAACACCGGGGAGCTGTTTTTT	TRBJ2-2	16	TRBD1	.	TRBV7-6
CASSFRGQGSDEQFF	TGTGCCAGCAGTTTTCGGGGACAGGGTTCGGATGAGCAGTTCTTC	TRBJ2-1	15	TRBD1	.	TRBV6-6
CASSSGTGTPEQYF	TGTGCCAGCAGCTCCGGGACAGGGACCCCCGAGCAGTACTTC	TRBJ2-7	14	TRBD1	.	TRBV6-1
CASSSNRGTNEKLFF	TGTGCCAGCAGCAGTAACAGAGGCACTAATGAAAAACTGTTTTTT	TRBJ1-4	15	.	.	TRBV7-2
CASSLALAGDTQYF	TGCGCCAGCAGCTTAGCCCTAGCGGGAGACACGCAGTATTTT	TRBJ2-3	14	TRBD2	.	TRBV5-1
CSVERGSGTQYF	TGCAGCGTTGAGAGGGGTTCAGGGACGCAGTATTTT	TRBJ2-3	12	.	once	TRBV29-1
CASSNMNTEAFF	TGTGCCAGCAGCAATATGAACACTGAAGCTTTCTTT	TRBJ1-1	12	.	.	TRBV9
CASSLEGATGELFF	TGTGCCAGCAGCTTGGAGGGGGCGACCGGGGAGCTGTTTTTT	TRBJ2-2	14	TRBD1	.	TRBV5-8
CASSSGDGYTF	TGTGCCAGCTCCTCCGGGGATGGCTACACCTTC	TRBJ1-2	11	.	.	TRBV18
CASSKDRESEAFF	TGTGCCAGCAGCAAAGACAGGGAATCTGAAGCTTTCTTT	TRBJ1-1	13	TRBD1	.	TRBV7-9
CASSIVRGGGKTEAFF	TGTGCCAGTAGTATAGTTCGGGGCGGGGGGAAGACTGAAGCTTTCTTT	TRBJ1-1	16	.	.	TRBV19
CSVGGREETQYF	TGCAGCGTTGGGGGGCGAGAGGAGACCCAGTACTTC	TRBJ2-5	12	.	.	TRBV29-1
CASSGSSSYNEQFF	TGTGCCAGTAGTGGGAGTAGCTCCTACAATGAGCAGTTCTTC	TRBJ2-1	14	.	once	TRBV19
CASSQGLGQGLNQPQHF	TGTGCCAGCAGCCAGGGCCTAGGGCAGGGTCTCAATCAGCCCCAGCATTTT	TRBJ1-5	17	.	.	TRBV4-2
CASSERSGTSGLEQFF	TGCGCCAGCAGCGAAAGGTCCGGGACTAGCGGGCTTGAGCAGTTCTTC	TRBJ2-1	16	TRBD2	.	TRBV5-1
CASSQRDAGYTF	TGCGCCAGCAGCCAAAGGGACGCTGGCTACACCTTC	TRBJ1-2	12	.	once	TRBV4-3
CSVWGLAGDTNEQYF	TGCAGCGTATGGGGACTAGCGGGAGATACCAACGAGCAGTACTTC	TRBJ2-7	15	TRBD2	.	TRBV29-1
CASSPRDRGTEAFF	TGTGCCAGCAGCCCTCGGGACAGGGGTACTGAAGCTTTCTTT	TRBJ1-1	14	TRBD1	.	TRBV7-6
CSVEQGGGGTEAFF	TGCAGCGTTGAACAGGGTGGAGGTGGGACTGAAGCTTTCTTT	TRBJ1-1	14	.	.	TRBV29-1
CASSTQGNTIYF	TGTGCCAGCAGTACTCAGGGAAACACCATATATTTT	TRBJ1-3	12	.	.	TRBV11-2
CATGMGRNTEAFF	TGTGCCACCGGTATGGGCAGGAACACTGAAGCTTTCTTT	TRBJ1-1	13	.	once	TRBV7-3
CASSTQGGRDTQYF	TGTGCCAGCAGCACACAGGGAGGGCGAGATACGCAGTATTTT	TRBJ2-3	14	.	once	TRBV5-8
CASSQDTAGSNEQFF	TGCGCCAGCAGCCAAGATACGGCGGGGAGCAATGAGCAGTTCTTC	TRBJ2-1	15	.	.	TRBV4-3
CASSPTWDSSNQPQHF	TGTGCCAGCAGTCCCACCTGGGACAGTAGCAACCAGCCCCAGCATTTT	TRBJ1-5	16	TRBD1	.	TRBV28
CASSSPLGNPLAQPQHF	TGTGCCAGCAGCTCACCCCTGGGCAATCCTTTGGCGCAGCCCCAGCATTTT	TRBJ1-5	17	.	.	TRBV7-2
CASSQGGTLIDTQYF	TGTGCCAGCAGCCAAGGAGGGACTTTAATAGATACGCAGTATTTT	TRBJ2-3	15	.	.	TRBV4-2
CASRRGVSDGYTF	TGTGCCAGCAGGCGAGGGGTAAGCGATGGCTACACCTTC	TRBJ1-2	13	.	few	TRBV28
CATSRDARGETQYF	TGTGCCACCAGCAGAGACGCGCGGGGGGAGACCCAGTACTTC	TRBJ2-5	14	TRBD2	.	TRBV15
CATSRARGAYEQYF	TGTGCCACCAGCAGAGCCCGGGGGGCCTACGAGCAGTACTTC	TRBJ2-7	14	TRBD2	.	TRBV15
CASSLADKTEAFF	TGTGCCAGCAGCTTAGCCGACAAGACTGAAGCTTTCTTT	TRBJ1-1	13	.	.	TRBV7-9
CASSLAGASSYNEQFF	TGTGCCAGCAGCTTAGCTGGCGCAAGCTCCTACAATGAGCAGTTCTTC	TRBJ2-1	16	.	.	TRBV11-3
CASSQGQGNEKLFF	TGTGCCAGCAGCCAAGGACAGGGGAATGAAAAACTGTTTTTT	TRBJ1-4	14	TRBD1	.	TRBV4-2
CASSYSTSGYEQYF	TGTGCCAGCAGTTACTCCACTAGCGGCTACGAGCAGTACTTC	TRBJ2-7	14	TRBD2	few	TRBV6-5
CASSVTSTSYEQYF	TGTGCCAGTAGCGTGACCTCGACCTCCTACGAGCAGTACTTC	TRBJ2-7	14	.	.	TRBV19
CASSVGSGRAHEQFF	TGTGCCAGCAGCGTAGGTAGCGGGAGGGCACATGAGCAGTTCTTC	TRBJ2-1	15	TRBD2	.	TRBV9
CASSSKPGQGDPSTDTQYF	TGCGCCAGCAGCTCGAAACCGGGACAGGGGGACCCTAGCACAGATACGCAGTATTTT	TRBJ2-3	19	TRBD1	once	TRBV5-1
CASGENGELFF	TGCGCCAGTGGGGAGAACGGGGAGCTGTTTTTT	TRBJ2-2	11	.	.	TRBV10-1
CASSKTSGRGTDTQYF	TGTGCCAGCAGTAAAACTAGCGGGAGAGGTACAGATACGCAGTATTTT	TRBJ2-3	16	TRBD2	.	TRBV14
CAWCEGGLGTQYF	TGTGCCTGGTGTGAGGGAGGATTAGGTACGCAGTATTTT	TRBJ2-3	13	.	.	TRBV30
CASSPAGQGSTGELFF	TGTGCCAGCTCACCCGCGGGACAGGGGTCGACCGGGGAGCTGTTTTTT	TRBJ2-2	16	TRBD1	.	TRBV18
CASSLEGQEYYEQYF	TGTGCCAGCAGCTTGGAGGGACAGGAGTACTACGAGCAGTACTTC	TRBJ2-7	15	TRBD1	.	TRBV5-5
CASSPGVHEQYF	TGTGCCAGCAGCCCAGGAGTCCACGAGCAGTACTTC	TRBJ2-7	12	.	once	TRBV5-4
CASSLQIANYGYTF	TGTGCCAGCAGCTTACAGATCGCTAACTATGGCTACACCTTC	TRBJ1-2	14	.	few	TRBV7-2
CACSGEGIKNIQYF	TGTGCCTGCAGTGGGGAGGGAATCAAAAACATTCAGTACTTC	TRBJ2-4	14	TRBD2	.	TRBV25-1
CASSRAGTGNYGYTF	TGCGCCAGCAGCAGGGCCGGGACAGGAAACTATGGCTACACCTTC	TRBJ1-2	15	TRBD1	.	TRBV5-1
CAISESEVAFF	TGTGCCATCAGTGAGTCCGAAGTGGCTTTCTTT	TRBJ1-1	11	.	.	TRBV10-3